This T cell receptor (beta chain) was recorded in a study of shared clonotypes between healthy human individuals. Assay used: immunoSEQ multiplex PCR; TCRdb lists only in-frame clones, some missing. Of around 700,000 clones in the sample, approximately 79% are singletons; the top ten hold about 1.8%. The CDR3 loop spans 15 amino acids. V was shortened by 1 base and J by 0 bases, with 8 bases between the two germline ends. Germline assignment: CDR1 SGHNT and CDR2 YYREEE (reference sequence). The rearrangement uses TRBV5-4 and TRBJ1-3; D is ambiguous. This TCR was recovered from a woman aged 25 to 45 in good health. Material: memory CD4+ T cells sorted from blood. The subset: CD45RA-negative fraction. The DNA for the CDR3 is TGTGCCAGCAGCTTGTCGGGAAGCTCTGGAAACACCATATATTTT. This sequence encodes CASSLSGSSGNTIYF.